What follows are 6 T cell receptor beta chains derived from one specimen sequenced in a study of T cell responses to AZD1222 COVID-19 vaccine. Sequencing used immunoSEQ multiplex PCR; TCRdb keeps in-frame clones, though not all of them. The sample lists about 77,000 clones, more than 85% occurring once. This specimen was peripheral blood, taken 28 days after the second AZD1222 dose. These receptors were obtained from an adult who received the AZD1222 COVID-19 vaccine.

The rearrangement links TRBV19 to TRBJ1-3, with a weak D call TRBD1 (5 bases). The CDR3 covers 13 residues. Germline CDR1 LNHDA, CDR2 SQIVND (reference sequence). V was trimmed by 9 bases and J by 0 bases, leaving 9 bases between them. The CDR3 sequence is CASRQNSGNTIYF. The CDR3 DNA reads as TGTGCCAGCAGACAGAACTCTGGAAACACCATATATTTT.

The chain is built from TRBV7-9 and TRBJ1-4, with 7 positions matching TRBD1. The CDR3 consists of 14 residues. V lost 3 bases to trimming and J lost 3 bases; unmatched junction nucleotides: 1. Germline V gene data show CDR1 as SEHNR and CDR2 as FQNEAQ (reference sequence). The CDR3 DNA is TGTGCCAGCAGCTTCGACAGGGCTAATGAAAAACTGTTTTTT. Protein: CASSFDRANEKLFF. Full variable domain (missing parts from reference TRBV7-9 and TRBJ1-4): DTGVSQNPRHKITKRGQNVTFRCDPISEHNRLYWYRQTLGQGPEFLTYFQNEAQLEKSRLLSDRFSAERPKGSFSTLEIQRTEQGDSAMYLCASSFDRANEKLFFGSGTQLSVL.

This chain uses TRBV7-2 with TRBJ2-5, with D tentatively TRBD1 (7 bases). The CDR3 covers 14 residues. CDR1 and CDR2 from the germline V gene are SGHTA and FQGNSA. Trimming took off 6 bases at V and 2 bases at J, with 13 bases between the two ends. The CDR3 coding sequence is TGTGCCAGCAGTCAGGGGGGACAACAAGAGACCCAGTACTTC. It translates to CASSQGGQQETQYF.

The chain uses TRBV24-1 and TRBJ2-3, with D maybe TRBD2 (7 bases). The CDR3 loop spans 15 amino acids. The germline V and J ends were trimmed by 3 bases and 6 bases, with 15 bases remaining between them. Germline assignment: CDR1 KGHDR and CDR2 SFDVKD. CDR3 region: CATSDTGGLIDTQYF. CDR3 nucleotide sequence: TGTGCCACCAGTGATACGGGGGGCCTCATTGATACGCAGTATTTT.

The rearrangement uses TRBV6-4 and TRBJ1-5; 8 positions agree with TRBD1. Germline V gene data show CDR1 as MRHNA and CDR2 as SNTAGT. J gave up 1 base and V 7 bases, and 9 bases lay outside the gene matches. The CDR3 has 16 amino acids. CDR3 sequence reads: CASTGKDRESNQPQHF. The DNA for the CDR3 is TGTGCCAGCACTGGTAAGGACAGGGAGAGCAATCAGCCCCAGCATTTT.

The chain combines TRBV3-1 (or the pseudogene TRBV3-2) with TRBJ1-1; 8 nucleotides agree with TRBD1. CDR1 and CDR2 (germline): LGHDT, YNNKEL (reference sequence). V dropped 0 bases and J dropped 7; count of bases not matched to a gene: 1. The CDR3 consists of 13 residues. Here the CDR3 reads CASSQETGGEAFF. In DNA form, the CDR3 reads TGTGCCAGCAGCCAAGAAACAGGGGGTGAAGCTTTCTTT.